Following are 17 T cell receptor beta chains from one sample sequenced in a study of T-cell memory formation after mild COVID-19 (dated by TCRdb to about 2021). Library prep was done by 5' RACE. Data came from an Illumina NovaSeq 6000. TCRdb ran its own pipeline on the public reads, namely fastp trimming at Q25 and MiXCR clone calling, and kept in-frame beta chains. A single entry per CDR3 protein holds the most common genes and DNA from its merged rows. Here the sample has roughly 500,000 distinct CDR3 sequences; around 21% occur a single time. In total, the top ten clones hold 12% of the sample. The sample was PBMCs or a T cell subset sorted from them (not recorded which). These receptors all stem from an adult woman who had mild COVID-19 (a few samples of this study predate the infection). The sample titles of this study are shuffled in the database, so cell type and time point are left out; the donor was told from shared clones.

The rearrangement links TRBV19 to TRBJ2-2; unclear D gene. V was cut by 1 base and J by 0 bases, with 9 bases left in between. CDR1 and CDR2 from the germline V gene are LNHDA and SQIVND (reference sequence). The CDR3 has 16 amino acids. CDR3 protein: CASSIAPGTNTGELFF. In DNA, the CDR3 is TGTGCCAGTAGTATAGCCCCCGGAACGAACACCGGGGAGCTGTTTTTT.

The J gene is TRBJ2-5, the V gene TRBV6-5, with 13 bases aligning to TRBD2. V gave up 7 bases and J gave up 5 bases; unmatched junction bases: 7. CDR1 and CDR2 (germline): MNHEY, SVGAGI. The CDR3 is made up of 15 amino acids. CDR3 in DNA: TGTGCCAGCACAGGACTAGCGGGAGAGGCTGAGACCCAGTACTTC. Protein product: CASTGLAGEAETQYF.

This clonotype turned up a few times. This chain connects TRBV3-1 to TRBJ2-2; 7 positions agree with TRBD2. Trimming removed 1 base from V and 3 bases from J; junction bases left unmatched: 2. Germline V gene data show CDR1 as LGHDT and CDR2 as YNNKEL (reference sequence). CDR3 length: 15 residues. This chain's CDR3 is CASSQVAGDTGELFF. The CDR3 DNA reads as TGTGCCAGCAGCCAAGTGGCGGGGGACACCGGGGAGCTGTTTTTT.

The chain recombines TRBV19 with TRBJ2-1; 10 bases are a match to TRBD2. The CDR3 has 16 residues. Germline CDR1 and CDR2: LNHDA and SQIVND (reference sequence). Trimming took 5 bases from V and 1 from J; bases not matched to a gene: 5. The CDR3 DNA is TGTGCCAGTAGTTACCTAGCGGGAGAATCCTACAATGAGCAGTTCTTC. Its protein product is CASSYLAGESYNEQFF.

This clonotype was seen repeatedly, ten times or more. This chain uses TRBV12-3 or TRBV12-4 with TRBJ2-2; no firm D call. V was trimmed by 3 bases and J by 6 bases, leaving 5 bases between them. This CDR3 spans 12 amino acids. The CDR3 coding sequence is TGTGCCAGCAGTTTTTGGTCCGGGGAGCTGTTTTTT. Its protein product is CASSFWSGELFF.

This clonotype showed up just a few times. The chain is built from TRBV24-1 and TRBJ1-1; D uncertain. Between the trimmed V and J ends, which lost 7 bases and 5 bases, there was a span of 7 bases. Germline V lookup: CDR1 KGHDR, CDR2 SFDVKD. This CDR3 region has 11 residues. CDR3 loop: CATRAGTEAFF. The CDR3 DNA sequence: TGTGCCACCAGGGCCGGGACTGAAGCTTTCTTT.

This chain connects TRBV7-2 to TRBJ1-1; possibly TRBD1 for D (5 bases). V was cut by 0 bases and J by 4 bases, with 9 bases left in between. The CDR3 contains 14 residues. The germline V gene has CDR1 SGHTA and CDR2 FQGNSA. The DNA of the CDR3 is TGTGCCAGCAGCTTAGCAGGGGAGGTCACTGAAGCTTTCTTT. Translation gives CASSLAGEVTEAFF.

This clonotype is deemed medium-sized. The chain employs TRBV2 and TRBJ2-3; D may correspond to TRBD1 or TRBD2 (5 bases each). V was trimmed by 5 bases and J by 0 bases, leaving 12 bases between them. Germline CDR1 SNHLY, CDR2 FYNNEI. CDR3 length equals 15 residues. The CDR3 sequence: CASSPGTGSTDTQYF. The CDR3 coding sequence is TGTGCCAGCAGTCCAGGGACGGGAAGCACAGATACGCAGTATTTT.

The rearrangement links TRBV18 to TRBJ2-7; D is unclear. Germline loops: CDR1 KGHSH, CDR2 LQKENI. CDR3 length: 14 residues. V lost 2 bases and J 6 bases, leaving 14 bases between the germline ends. The CDR3 loop is CASSPGNSPAEQYF. The CDR3 region has the DNA TGTGCCAGCTCACCAGGCAACAGCCCCGCCGAGCAGTACTTC.

The gene calls are TRBV9 and TRBJ2-7; no definite D call. The length of the CDR3 is 13 residues. From germline, CDR1 is SGDLS and CDR2 YYNGEE. V lost 3 bases to trimming and J lost 1 base, with 8 bases between them. The CDR3, as DNA: TGTGCCAGCAGCGGTAGCCCGTCCTACGAGCAGTACTTC. It yields the protein CASSGSPSYEQYF.

The sample holds many counts of this clonotype. The chain links TRBV7-8 to TRBJ2-4; a weak D match, TRBD1 (6 bases). V lost 6 bases to trimming and J lost 9 bases, with 18 bases between them. The length of the CDR3 is 14 residues. Germline CDR1 is SGHVS and CDR2 is FQNEAQ. The CDR3 is CASRQTGYDTIQYF. CDR3 sequence (DNA): TGTGCCAGCAGGCAAACAGGGTACGACACCATTCAGTACTTC. The full variable domain, in which reference TRBV7-8 and TRBJ2-4 provide the parts outside the CDR3, is GAGVSQSPRYKVAKRGQDVALRCDPISGHVSLFWYQQALGQGPEFLTYFQNEAQLDKSGLPSDRFFAERPEGSVSTLKIQRTQQEDSAVYLCASRQTGYDTIQYFGAGTRLSVL.

The chain uses TRBV29-1 and TRBJ2-3, with D perhaps TRBD2 (5 bases). V was cut by 3 bases and J by 0 bases, with 22 bases left in between. Germline CDR1 reads SQVTM; CDR2 reads ANQGSEA. The CDR3 contains 18 residues. The DNA for the CDR3 is TGCAGCGTTGACTCGGGCAGGACTCTGTCCTTTAGCACAGATACGCAGTATTTT. This encodes CSVDSGRTLSFSTDTQYF.

The sample holds a few counts of this clonotype. The genes are TRBV4-1 and TRBJ1-5; perhaps TRBD1 as D (5 bases). This CDR3 is 16 amino acids long. Trimming pared 2 bases from V and 4 bases from J, leaving 15 bases between. The germline CDR1 and CDR2 sequences are MGHRA and YSYEKL. The CDR3 region is CASSQFGQGENQPQHF. CDR3 sequence (DNA): TGCGCCAGCAGCCAATTCGGGCAAGGGGAGAATCAGCCCCAGCATTTT.

In its sample, this clonotype was seen a few times. The genes are TRBV10-3 and TRBJ2-7; D is ambiguous. The CDR3 runs 11 residues. The germline V and J ends were trimmed by 8 bases and 1 base, with 6 bases remaining between them. Germline lookup yields CDR1 ENHRY and CDR2 SYGVKD. CDR3 coding DNA: TGTGCCATCGGGCAATCCTACGAGCAGTACTTC. Protein sequence: CAIGQSYEQYF.

This clonotype was seen a few times. The genes are TRBV4-3 and TRBJ2-2; D could derive from TRBD1 or TRBD2 (7 bases each). From germline, CDR1 is LGHNA and CDR2 YSLEER. The V end lost 3 bases, the J end lost 6 bases, and 11 bases lay between the germline ends. This CDR3 has 14 residues. CDR3 DNA sequence: TGCGCCAGCAGCCAGAGCGGGACAGCCGGGGAGCTGTTTTTT. Translation: CASSQSGTAGELFF.

This clonotype was detected many times. The rearrangement uses TRBV5-1 and TRBJ2-7; 8 bases agree with TRBD1. The V gene end was trimmed by 4 bases and the J gene end by 6 bases; junction bases not matched to a gene: 3. The germline CDR1 and CDR2 sequences are SGHRS and YFSETQ. The CDR3 extends over 12 amino acids. The CDR3 is CASSATGGEQYF. CDR3 bases: TGCGCCAGCAGCGCAACAGGGGGCGAGCAGTACTTC.

In this sample, this clonotype turned up a few times. The chain has TRBV20-1 and TRBJ2-4; 9 nucleotides agree with TRBD1. J was trimmed by 8 bases and V by 5 bases; bases with no gene match: 16. The CDR3 has 16 amino acids. From germline, CDR1 is DFQATT and CDR2 SNEGSKA (reference sequence). CDR3 residues: CSAFARGTGTFDIQYF. DNA of the CDR3: TGCAGTGCTTTCGCCCGCGGGACAGGGACTTTTGACATTCAGTACTTC.